Following are 27 T cell receptor beta chains from one sample sequenced in a study of blood T cells in healthy people across ages. Then a second PCR, running roughly 7 to 11 cycles, was carried out with a sample-barcoded 5' primer and a J-beta primer mix. TCRdb passed the 5' RACE reads through MiXCR, listing each CDR3 protein once. The sample has 1.8 million or so distinct CDR3 sequences, about two fifths seen once. The sample taken for sequencing was blood. Every receptor here comes from a human donor in good health.

Worth noting for this clonotype: This may be a read error: a much more frequent sequence differs by one nucleotide. The chain links TRBV12-3 or TRBV12-4 to TRBJ1-5; D uncertain. CDR3 length equals 14 residues. The ends were cut back, 7 bases at V and 1 base at J, with 11 bases in the middle. The CDR3 sequence is CASNFEGSNQPQHF. The DNA for the CDR3 is TGTGCCAGCAATTTTGAAGGGAGCAATCAGCCCCAGCATTTT.

The genes are TRBV7-2 and TRBJ1-2, with a possible D match to TRBD1 (5 bases). Trimming cost V 0 bases and J 7 bases, with 18 bases left between them. The length of the CDR3 is 16 residues. Germline assignment: CDR1 SGHTA and CDR2 FQGNSA. CDR3 amino acids: CASSLAAGIHQGGYTF. DNA of the CDR3: TGTGCCAGCAGCTTAGCCGCAGGGATCCACCAAGGTGGCTACACCTTC.

The chain carries TRBV7-9 and TRBJ1-1, with unresolved D. CDR3 length equals 16 residues. V was pared by 1 base and J by 0 bases, with 12 bases between. Germline V gene sequence: CDR1 SEHNR, CDR2 FQNEAQ (reference sequence). DNA for the CDR3: TGTGCCAGCAGCTTAGGCTTGGGCAGGATGAACACTGAAGCTTTCTTT. Protein product: CASSLGLGRMNTEAFF.

In this sample, this clonotype turned up a few times. The V and J genes are TRBV10-2 and TRBJ1-1; perhaps TRBD1 as D (6 bases). This CDR3 is built from 13 residues. V was pared by 7 bases and J by 3 bases, with 12 bases between. Germline assignment: CDR1 WSHSY and CDR2 SAAADI. The CDR3 DNA reads as TGCGCCAGCAACCTAAGGACAGACACTGAAGCTTTCTTT. It is translated as CASNLRTDTEAFF.

This clonotype was seen at least ten times. V and J are TRBV29-1 and TRBJ2-1, with D perhaps matching TRBD2 (5 bases). The CDR3 extends over 17 amino acids. Germline V CDR1 and CDR2: SQVTM, ANQGSEA. Trimming removed 0 bases at V and 0 bases at J, with 15 bases between. This CDR3 is CSVEEVGGPSSYNEQFF. In DNA form, the CDR3 reads TGCAGCGTTGAAGAGGTCGGCGGGCCCAGCTCCTACAATGAGCAGTTCTTC.

The rearrangement links TRBV7-9 to TRBJ2-5; D is unresolved. The CDR3 is 13 residues long. From germline, CDR1 is SEHNR and CDR2 FQNEAQ (reference sequence). The V end was cut by 4 bases, the J end by 3 bases, with 9 bases between. The CDR3 DNA follows: TGTGCCAGCAGCTACCGGAACGAAGAGACCCAGTACTTC. Its translation: CASSYRNEETQYF.

This clonotype was counted between two and nine times. The rearrangement uses TRBV4-1 and TRBJ2-7; 8 bases agree with TRBD1. The CDR3 totals 15 residues. The V segment lost 0 bases and the J segment 2 bases; nucleotides outside the gene matches: 3. Germline V lookup: CDR1 MGHRA, CDR2 YSYEKL. CDR3 DNA: TGCGCCAGCAGCCAAGAATGGACAGGGACCTACGAGCAGTACTTC. As protein: CASSQEWTGTYEQYF.

The chain joins TRBV29-1 to TRBJ2-5; TRBD1 agrees at 9 bases. The germline gives CDR1 SQVTM, CDR2 ANQGSEA. The ends lost 7 bases at V and 1 base at J; junction bases unmatched: 4. This CDR3 is 13 amino acids long. CDR3: CSGTGDIQETQYF. The CDR3 nucleotides are TGCAGCGGGACAGGGGATATCCAAGAGACCCAGTACTTC.

This clonotype came up a few times. The chain carries TRBV4-3 and TRBJ1-5, with TRBD1 as a possible D gene (5 bases). The V end was cut by 0 bases, the J end by 0 bases, with 18 bases between. There are 19 residues in the CDR3. Germline CDR1 reads LGHNA; CDR2 reads YSLEER. The CDR3 DNA is TGCGCCAGCAGCCAAGATATAAGGGGACCCGAATATAGCAATCAGCCCCAGCATTTT. Protein product: CASSQDIRGPEYSNQPQHF.

This clonotype appeared once. The chain uses TRBV6-2 or TRBV6-3 and TRBJ1-2; D gene uncertain. There are 14 residues in the CDR3. V lost 11 bases and J lost 0, with 16 bases in between. The V gene's germline CDR1 is MNHEY and CDR2 SVGEGT. The CDR3 is CAAGNRLSNYGYTF. DNA for the CDR3: TGTGCCGCGGGGAACAGATTATCTAACTATGGCTACACCTTC.

This clonotype showed up just a few times. The J gene is TRBJ2-7, the V gene TRBV4-3; TRBD2 might be the D (6 bases). Per the germline V gene, CDR1 is LGHNA and CDR2 is YSLEER. V was pared by 1 base and J by 4 bases, with 17 bases between. The CDR3 runs to 16 residues. The DNA of the CDR3 is TGCGCCAGCAGCCAAGGACCTTCGGGGACTGCTTACGAGCAGTACTTC. Residues: CASSQGPSGTAYEQYF.

This clonotype was found a few times. This rearrangement joins TRBV11-2 to TRBJ2-3; tentatively, D is TRBD2 (7 bases). V shed 4 bases and J shed 6 bases, with 17 bases lying between them. The CDR3 runs to 15 residues. CDR1 and CDR2 (germline): SGHAT, FQNNGV. The CDR3 DNA is TGTGCCAGCAGCTCCCCTGGGAAGGGGGGGGATACGCAGTATTTT. Protein: CASSSPGKGGDTQYF.

V gene TRBV6-5 combines with J gene TRBJ1-5; possible D gene TRBD1, 5 bases. The germline gives CDR1 MNHEY, CDR2 SVGAGI. The V end was cut by 6 bases, the J end by 6 bases, with 15 bases between. The length of the CDR3 is 14 residues. For the CDR3, the DNA is TGTGCCAGCAGAAAAGGAGGGGCTGGTCAGCCCCAGCATTTT. Translation gives CASRKGGAGQPQHF.

The CDR3 DNA sequence: TGTGCCAGCGGCCCTCCGGGAACCTACGAGCAGTACTTC. Translating gives CASGPPGTYEQYF. The chain links TRBV3-1 to TRBJ2-7; the D gene is possibly TRBD2 (5 bases). Germline CDR1 LGHDT, CDR2 YNNKEL (reference sequence). The V gene lost 8 bases and the J gene lost 2 bases, with 13 bases spanning the gap. There are 13 residues in the CDR3.

This clonotype was seen only a few times. The chain uses TRBV24-1 and TRBJ1-2; 7 bases match TRBD1. The CDR3 contains 18 residues. Losses at the gene ends were 3 bases for V and 0 bases for J; bases not matched to a gene: 12. Germline-derived CDR1 and CDR2 are KGHDR and SFDVKD. The CDR3 sequence is CATSDLRDSTLANYGYTF. CDR3 DNA sequence: TGTGCCACCAGTGATCTCCGGGACAGCACATTAGCTAACTATGGCTACACCTTC.

The gene calls are TRBV10-3 and TRBJ1-2; D is perhaps TRBD1 (5 bases). Germline loops: CDR1 ENHRY, CDR2 SYGVKD. Trimming removed 3 bases from V and 2 bases from J, with 10 bases in between. The CDR3 has 14 amino acids. CDR3 in amino acids: CAISDRVPNYGYTF. In nucleotides, the CDR3 is TGTGCCATCAGTGACAGGGTACCAAACTATGGCTACACCTTC.

V and J are TRBV20-1 and TRBJ2-3; 10 positions agree with TRBD2. Germline CDR1 and CDR2: DFQATT and SNEGSKA (reference sequence). Trimming at V came to 1 base and at J to 5 bases, leaving 6 bases not matched to a gene. The CDR3 has 15 residues. CDR3 amino acids: CSARGSGGDKDTQYF. DNA of the CDR3: TGCAGTGCTAGAGGCAGCGGGGGGGATAAAGATACGCAGTATTTT.

V and J are TRBV6-5 and TRBJ2-3, with D tentatively TRBD2 (5 bases). Germline CDR1 MNHEY, CDR2 SVGAGI. Trimming removed 4 bases at V and 0 bases at J, with 11 bases between. The CDR3 is 15 amino acids. This chain's CDR3 is CASSSYRTSTDTQYF. The CDR3 nucleotides are TGTGCCAGCAGTTCGTACCGGACTAGCACAGATACGCAGTATTTT.

The J gene is TRBJ2-1, the V gene TRBV5-6, with 7 bases aligning to TRBD1. CDR1 SGHDT and CDR2 YYEEEE come from the germline V gene. The CDR3 consists of 15 residues. V shed 0 bases and J 8 bases; nucleotides not matched to a gene: 8. The CDR3 nucleotides read TGTGCCAGCAGCTTGGAGACAGGGTGGTTAGATGAGCAGTTCTTC. Translation gives CASSLETGWLDEQFF.

V and J are TRBV4-2 and TRBJ1-1, with a tentative D call TRBD1 (5 bases). This CDR3 region has 18 residues. The germline gives CDR1 LGHNA, CDR2 YNFKEQ. V lost 5 bases and J lost 4, with 26 bases in between. The CDR3 loop is CASSSDHRDHFSVTEAFF. CDR3 nucleotides: TGTGCCAGCAGCTCCGATCACCGGGACCATTTTTCAGTCACTGAAGCTTTCTTT.

This clonotype was detected a few times. Germline is not matched at one junction end, which may reflect a read error. The V call is TRBV9, the J call TRBJ2-5, with no clear D. CDR1 is SGDLS, CDR2 YYNGEE, per germline. This CDR3 contains 13 residues. CDR3 residues: CASSVGAQEAQYF. CDR3 nucleotide sequence: TGTGCCAGCAGCGTAGGGGCCCAAGAGGCCCAGTACTTC.

This clonotype was seen a handful of times. This chain connects TRBV7-2 to TRBJ2-3, with D tentatively TRBD2 (6 bases). CDR3 length: 16 residues. Germline-derived CDR1 and CDR2 are SGHTA and FQGNSA. V was pared by 1 base and J by 1 base, with 12 bases between. The chain's CDR3 is CASSLVGGSRTDTQYF. In nucleotides, the CDR3 is TGTGCCAGCAGCTTAGTGGGGGGTTCTCGCACAGATACGCAGTATTTT.

This clonotype was recorded a few times. The rearrangement links TRBV15 to TRBJ2-5; perhaps TRBD2 as D (6 bases). Germline V gene lookup returns CDR1 LNHNV and CDR2 YYDKDF (reference sequence). V shed 5 bases and J shed 2 bases, with 12 bases lying between them. The CDR3 runs to 14 residues. CDR3 sequence: CATSGGVIQETQYF. The CDR3 region has the DNA TGTGCCACCAGCGGCGGGGTAATTCAAGAGACCCAGTACTTC.

This chain uses TRBV3-1 with TRBJ2-7; the D gene could be TRBD1 or TRBD2 (5 bases each). The CDR3 contains 17 residues. The germline CDR1 and CDR2 sequences are LGHDT and YNNKEL (reference sequence). The V end lost 4 bases, the J end lost 0 bases, and 19 bases lay between the germline ends. The CDR3 DNA reads as TGTGCCAGCAGCCGAGACCCTCGGGACGCCAGCTCCTACGAGCAGTACTTC. Translation gives CASSRDPRDASSYEQYF.

In this sample, this clonotype turned up a few times. The DNA for the CDR3 is TGTGCCAGCAGCCAAGTTGCCCCCAATCAGCCCCAGCATTTT. Its translation is CASSQVAPNQPQHF. The gene calls are TRBV4-2 and TRBJ1-5, with D unclear. V lost 1 base, J lost 3 bases, and 7 bases lay in between. The CDR3 spans 14 residues. Germline V lookup: CDR1 LGHNA, CDR2 YNFKEQ.

A few counts support this clonotype. The chain recombines TRBV3-1 with TRBJ2-7, with TRBD1 matching 8 bases. The CDR3 runs 15 residues. In germline, CDR1 is LGHDT, CDR2 YNNKEL (reference sequence). The J segment lost 5 bases and the V segment lost 7 bases, leaving 13 bases of the junction unmatched. The CDR3 region is CASTRGQGISDEQYF. In nucleotides, the CDR3 is TGTGCCAGCACCCGTGGACAGGGAATTTCGGACGAGCAGTACTTC.

V is TRBV10-3 and J is TRBJ2-1; no clear D. V lost 6 bases, J lost 8 bases, and 29 bases lay in between. CDR3 length: 18 residues. CDR1 and CDR2 (germline): ENHRY, SYGVKD. In nucleotides, the CDR3 is TGTGCCATCAGCCAGCCTATATGGGTTGAGGCTACTGGGCATGAGCAGTTCTTC. Residues: CAISQPIWVEATGHEQFF.